The clone carrying this T cell receptor (beta chain) was seen only once. Original processing methods: Nucleated cell number was recorded as an estimate derived from reference gene primer amplification. Using immunoSEQ multiplex PCR, the repertoire was profiled, and TCRdb retains in-frame clones only, with some absent. The V and J calls and clone size were taken over from that table, and D and trimming were inferred from the DNA. The sample holds some 120,000 clones, almost 70% seen once. The entry originates in a study of blood T cell repertoires in COVID-19. For the study at large: From the United States, Italy and Spain came samples of acute and convalescent COVID-19. From T cells, B-cell-depleted T cells, or PBMCs came the material, which was cDNA or gDNA.

Germline V lookup: CDR1 LGHDT, CDR2 YNNKEL (reference sequence). Trimming removed 0 bases from V and 9 bases from J, with 11 bases in between. The CDR3 totals 13 residues. The clonotype originates from a woman aged 70 to 79 with acute or convalescent COVID-19. Sequencing used peripheral blood. The rearrangement joins TRBV3-1 (or the pseudogene TRBV3-2) to TRBJ1-2; TRBD1 is a possible D gene (5 bases). Here the CDR3 reads CASSQDRDESYTF. CDR3 in DNA: TGTGCCAGCAGCCAAGACAGGGATGAGAGCTACACCTTC.